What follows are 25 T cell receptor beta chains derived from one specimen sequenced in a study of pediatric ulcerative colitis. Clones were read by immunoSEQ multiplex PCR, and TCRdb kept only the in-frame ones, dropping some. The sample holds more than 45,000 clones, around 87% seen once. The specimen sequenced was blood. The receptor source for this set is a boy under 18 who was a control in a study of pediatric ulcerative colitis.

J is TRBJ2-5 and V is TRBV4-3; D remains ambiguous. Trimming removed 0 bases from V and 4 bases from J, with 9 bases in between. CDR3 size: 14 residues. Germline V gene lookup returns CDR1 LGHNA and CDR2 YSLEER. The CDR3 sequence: CASSQDVSGETQYF. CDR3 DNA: TGCGCCAGCAGCCAAGATGTATCCGGAGAGACCCAGTACTTC.

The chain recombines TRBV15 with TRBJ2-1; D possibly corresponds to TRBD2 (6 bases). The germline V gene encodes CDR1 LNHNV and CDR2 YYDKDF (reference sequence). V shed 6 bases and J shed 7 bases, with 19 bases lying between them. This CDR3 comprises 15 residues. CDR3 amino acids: CATSNARVGGNEQFF. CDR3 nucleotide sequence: TGTGCCACCAGTAACGCGAGGGTTGGGGGGAATGAGCAGTTCTTC.

In DNA form, the CDR3 reads TGTGCCAGCAGTGAAGTACCCCAAAAGGCTGAAGCTTTCTTT. Amino acids: CASSEVPQKAEAFF. V gene TRBV2 combines with J gene TRBJ1-1, with D uncertain. Trimming cost V 1 base and J 6 bases, with 12 bases left between them. From germline, CDR1 is SNHLY and CDR2 FYNNEI. This CDR3 spans 14 amino acids.

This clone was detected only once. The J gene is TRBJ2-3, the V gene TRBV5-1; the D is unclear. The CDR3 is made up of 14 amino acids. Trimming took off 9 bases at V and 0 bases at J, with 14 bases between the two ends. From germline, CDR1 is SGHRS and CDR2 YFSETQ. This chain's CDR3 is CAIPQLTSTDTQYF. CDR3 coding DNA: TGCGCCATCCCACAGCTGACTAGCACAGATACGCAGTATTTT.

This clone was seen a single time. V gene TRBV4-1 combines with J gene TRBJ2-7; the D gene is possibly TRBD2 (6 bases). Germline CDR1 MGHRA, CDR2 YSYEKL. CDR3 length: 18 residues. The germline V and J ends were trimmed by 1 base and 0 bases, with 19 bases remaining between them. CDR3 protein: CASSQVLASGDSSYEQYF. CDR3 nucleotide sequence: TGCGCCAGCAGCCAAGTCTTGGCTTCGGGAGACAGCTCCTACGAGCAGTACTTC.

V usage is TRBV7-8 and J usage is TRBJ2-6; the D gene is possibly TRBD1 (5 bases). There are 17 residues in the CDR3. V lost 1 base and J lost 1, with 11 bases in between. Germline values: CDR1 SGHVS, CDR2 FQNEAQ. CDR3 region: CASSLVGRASGANVLTF. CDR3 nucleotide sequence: TGTGCCAGCAGCTTAGTTGGCAGGGCTTCTGGGGCCAACGTCCTGACTTTC.

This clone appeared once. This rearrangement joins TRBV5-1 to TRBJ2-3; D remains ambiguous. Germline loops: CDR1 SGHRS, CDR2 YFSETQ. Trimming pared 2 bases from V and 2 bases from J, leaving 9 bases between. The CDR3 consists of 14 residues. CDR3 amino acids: CASSFGQDTDTQYF. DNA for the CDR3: TGCGCCAGCAGCTTCGGGCAGGACACAGATACGCAGTATTTT.

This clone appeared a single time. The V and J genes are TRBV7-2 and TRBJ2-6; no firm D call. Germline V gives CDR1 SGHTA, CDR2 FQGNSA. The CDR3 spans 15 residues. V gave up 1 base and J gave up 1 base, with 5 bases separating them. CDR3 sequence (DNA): TGTGCCAGCAGCTTAGATGGTTCTGGGGCCAACGTCCTGACTTTC. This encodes CASSLDGSGANVLTF.

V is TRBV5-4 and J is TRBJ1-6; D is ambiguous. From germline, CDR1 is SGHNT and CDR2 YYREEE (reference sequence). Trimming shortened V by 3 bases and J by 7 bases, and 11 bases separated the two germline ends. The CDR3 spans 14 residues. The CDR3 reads CASSSELQNSPLHF. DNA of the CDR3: TGTGCCAGCAGCTCTGAACTCCAGAATTCACCCCTCCACTTT.

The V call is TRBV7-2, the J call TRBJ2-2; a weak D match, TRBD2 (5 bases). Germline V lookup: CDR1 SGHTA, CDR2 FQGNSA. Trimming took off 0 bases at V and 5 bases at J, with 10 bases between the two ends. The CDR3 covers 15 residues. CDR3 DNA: TGTGCCAGCAGCTTAGCAGTACTAGGGACCGGGGAGCTGTTTTTT. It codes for CASSLAVLGTGELFF.

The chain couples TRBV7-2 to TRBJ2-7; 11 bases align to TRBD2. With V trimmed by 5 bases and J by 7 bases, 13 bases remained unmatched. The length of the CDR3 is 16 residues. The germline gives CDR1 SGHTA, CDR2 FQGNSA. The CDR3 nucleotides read TGTGCCAGCAGCCCCCAGACTAGCGGGGCCCCGCGAGAGCAGTACTTC. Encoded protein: CASSPQTSGAPREQYF.

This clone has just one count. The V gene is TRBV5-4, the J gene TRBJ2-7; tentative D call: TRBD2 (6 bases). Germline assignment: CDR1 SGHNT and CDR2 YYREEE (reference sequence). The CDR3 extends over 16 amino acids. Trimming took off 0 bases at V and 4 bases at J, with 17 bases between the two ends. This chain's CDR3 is CASSLALTRGRYEQYF. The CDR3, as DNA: TGTGCCAGCAGCTTGGCGTTGACTAGGGGAAGGTACGAGCAGTACTTC.

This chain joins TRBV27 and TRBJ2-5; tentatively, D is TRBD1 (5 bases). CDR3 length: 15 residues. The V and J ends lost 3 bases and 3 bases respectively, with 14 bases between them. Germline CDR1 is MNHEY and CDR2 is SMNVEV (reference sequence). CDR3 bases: TGTGCCAGCAGTTTTGTCCAGGGATCAGAAGAGACCCAGTACTTC. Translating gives CASSFVQGSEETQYF.

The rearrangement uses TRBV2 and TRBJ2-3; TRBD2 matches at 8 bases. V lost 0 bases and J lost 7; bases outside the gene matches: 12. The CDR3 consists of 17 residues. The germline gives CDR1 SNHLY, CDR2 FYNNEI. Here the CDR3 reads CASSEALLAGSRNTQYF. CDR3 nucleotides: TGTGCCAGCAGTGAAGCGCTTCTAGCGGGTAGCCGAAATACGCAGTATTTT.

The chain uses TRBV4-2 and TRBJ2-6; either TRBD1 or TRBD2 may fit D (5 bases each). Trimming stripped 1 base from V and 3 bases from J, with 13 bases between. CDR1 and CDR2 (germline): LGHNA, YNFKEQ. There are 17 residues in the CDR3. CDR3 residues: CASSQGIVGGGANVLTF. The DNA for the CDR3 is TGTGCCAGCAGCCAAGGAATCGTTGGGGGTGGGGCCAACGTCCTGACTTTC.

The CDR3 protein is CASSAAGTSASSYNEQFF. In DNA form, the CDR3 reads TGTGCCAGCAGTGCTGCCGGGACTAGCGCCAGCTCCTACAATGAGCAGTTCTTC. The rearrangement links TRBV25-1 to TRBJ2-1, with 10 bases aligning to TRBD2. This CDR3 contains 18 residues. Germline lookup yields CDR1 MGHDK and CDR2 SYGVNS. V dropped 4 bases and J dropped 0; count of bases not matched to a gene: 9.

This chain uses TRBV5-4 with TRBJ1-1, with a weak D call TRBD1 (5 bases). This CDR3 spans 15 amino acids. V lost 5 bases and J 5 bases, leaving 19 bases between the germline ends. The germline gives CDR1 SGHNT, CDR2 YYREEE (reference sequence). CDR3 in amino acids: CASSLPGEEETEAFF. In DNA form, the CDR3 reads TGTGCCAGCAGTTTACCGGGGGAGGAAGAGACTGAAGCTTTCTTT.

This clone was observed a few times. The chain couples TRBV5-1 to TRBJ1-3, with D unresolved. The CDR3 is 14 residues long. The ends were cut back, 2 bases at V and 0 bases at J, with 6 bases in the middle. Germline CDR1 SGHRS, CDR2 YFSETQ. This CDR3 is CASSLTASGNTIYF. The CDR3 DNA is TGCGCCAGCAGCTTAACAGCCTCTGGAAACACCATATATTTT.

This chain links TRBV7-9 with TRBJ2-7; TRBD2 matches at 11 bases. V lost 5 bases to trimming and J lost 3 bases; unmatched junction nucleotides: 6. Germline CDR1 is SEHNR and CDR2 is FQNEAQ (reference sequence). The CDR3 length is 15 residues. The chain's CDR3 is CASSPGLAGLYEQYF. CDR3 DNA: TGTGCCAGCAGCCCCGGACTAGCGGGTCTCTACGAGCAGTACTTC.

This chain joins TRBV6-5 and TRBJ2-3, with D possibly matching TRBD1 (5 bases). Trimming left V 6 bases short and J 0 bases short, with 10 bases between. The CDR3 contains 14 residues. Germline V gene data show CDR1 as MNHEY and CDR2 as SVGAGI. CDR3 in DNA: TGTGCCAGCAGATCGACAGCTAGCACAGATACGCAGTATTTT. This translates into CASRSTASTDTQYF.

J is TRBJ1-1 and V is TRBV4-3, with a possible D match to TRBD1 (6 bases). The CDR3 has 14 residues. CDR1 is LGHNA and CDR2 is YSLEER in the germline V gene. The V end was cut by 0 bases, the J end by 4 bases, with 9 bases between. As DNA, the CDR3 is TGCGCCAGCAGCCAAGAGGAGGGGGTCACTGAAGCTTTCTTT. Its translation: CASSQEEGVTEAFF.

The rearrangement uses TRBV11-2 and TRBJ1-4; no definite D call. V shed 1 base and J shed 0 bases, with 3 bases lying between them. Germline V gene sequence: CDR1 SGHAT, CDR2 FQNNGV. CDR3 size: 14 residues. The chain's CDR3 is CASSLGATNEKLFF. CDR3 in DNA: TGTGCCAGCAGCTTAGGGGCAACTAATGAAAAACTGTTTTTT.

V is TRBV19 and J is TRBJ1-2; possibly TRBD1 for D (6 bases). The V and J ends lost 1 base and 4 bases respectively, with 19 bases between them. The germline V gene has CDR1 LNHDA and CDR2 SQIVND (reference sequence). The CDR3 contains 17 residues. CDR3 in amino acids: CASSIAIEVVGGYGYTF. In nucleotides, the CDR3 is TGTGCCAGTAGTATAGCTATTGAAGTTGTAGGGGGCTATGGCTACACCTTC.

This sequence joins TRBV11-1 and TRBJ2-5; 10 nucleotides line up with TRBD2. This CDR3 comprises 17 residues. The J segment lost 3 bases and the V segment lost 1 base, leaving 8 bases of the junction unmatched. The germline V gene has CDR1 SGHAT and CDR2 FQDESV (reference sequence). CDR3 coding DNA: TGTGCCAGCAGCTTAGAACTCCTAGCGGGAGTCAAAGAGACCCAGTACTTC. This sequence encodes CASSLELLAGVKETQYF.

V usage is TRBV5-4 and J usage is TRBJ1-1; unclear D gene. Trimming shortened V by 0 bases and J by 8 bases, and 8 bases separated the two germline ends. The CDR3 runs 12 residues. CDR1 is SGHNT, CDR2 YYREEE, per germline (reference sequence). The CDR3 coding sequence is TGTGCCAGCAGCTTGGTCCCGGGCGAAGCTTTCTTT. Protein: CASSLVPGEAFF.